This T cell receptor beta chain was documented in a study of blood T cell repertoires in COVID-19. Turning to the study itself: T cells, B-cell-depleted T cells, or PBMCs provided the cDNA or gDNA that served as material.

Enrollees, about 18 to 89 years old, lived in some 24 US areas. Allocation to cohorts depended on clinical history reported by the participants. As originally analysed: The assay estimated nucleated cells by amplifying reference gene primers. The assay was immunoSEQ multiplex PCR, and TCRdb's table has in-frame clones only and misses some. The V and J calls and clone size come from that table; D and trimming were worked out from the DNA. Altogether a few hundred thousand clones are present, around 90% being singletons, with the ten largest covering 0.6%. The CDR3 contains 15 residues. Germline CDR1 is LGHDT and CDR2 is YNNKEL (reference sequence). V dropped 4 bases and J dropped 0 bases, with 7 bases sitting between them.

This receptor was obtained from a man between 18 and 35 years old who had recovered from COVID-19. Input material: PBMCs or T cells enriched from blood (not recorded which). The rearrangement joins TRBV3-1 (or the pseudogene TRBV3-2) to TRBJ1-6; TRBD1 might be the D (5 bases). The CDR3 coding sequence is TGTGCCAGCAGCCCCGACAGCTCCTATAATTCACCCCTCCACTTT. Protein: CASSPDSSYNSPLHF.